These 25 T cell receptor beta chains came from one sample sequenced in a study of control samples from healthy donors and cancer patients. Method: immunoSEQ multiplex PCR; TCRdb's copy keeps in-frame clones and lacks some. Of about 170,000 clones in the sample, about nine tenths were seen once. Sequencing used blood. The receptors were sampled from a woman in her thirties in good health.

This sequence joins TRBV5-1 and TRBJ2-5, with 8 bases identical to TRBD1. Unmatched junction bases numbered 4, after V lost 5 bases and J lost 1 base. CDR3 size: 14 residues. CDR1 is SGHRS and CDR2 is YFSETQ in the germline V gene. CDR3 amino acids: CASRPTGGQETQYF. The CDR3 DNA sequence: TGCGCCAGCAGACCCACAGGGGGCCAAGAGACCCAGTACTTC.

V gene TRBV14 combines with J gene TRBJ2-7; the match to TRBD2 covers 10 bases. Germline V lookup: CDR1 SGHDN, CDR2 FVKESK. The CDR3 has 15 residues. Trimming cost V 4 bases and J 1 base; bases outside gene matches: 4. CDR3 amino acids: CASSLLAGESYEQYF. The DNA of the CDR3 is TGTGCCAGCAGCCTCCTAGCGGGAGAGTCCTACGAGCAGTACTTC. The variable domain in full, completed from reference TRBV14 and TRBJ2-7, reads EAGVTQFPSHSVIEKGQTVTLRCDPISGHDNLYWYRRVMGKEIKFLLHFVKESKQDESGMPNNRFLAERTGGTYSTLKVQPAELEDSGVYFCASSLLAGESYEQYFGPGTRLTVT.

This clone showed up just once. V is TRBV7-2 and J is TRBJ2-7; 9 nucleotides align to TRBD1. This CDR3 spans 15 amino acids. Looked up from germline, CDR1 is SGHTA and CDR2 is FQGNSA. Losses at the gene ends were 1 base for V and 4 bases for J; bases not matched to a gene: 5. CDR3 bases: TGTGCCAGCAGCTTAGAAAGGGGGACAGGGTACGAGCAGTACTTC. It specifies CASSLERGTGYEQYF.

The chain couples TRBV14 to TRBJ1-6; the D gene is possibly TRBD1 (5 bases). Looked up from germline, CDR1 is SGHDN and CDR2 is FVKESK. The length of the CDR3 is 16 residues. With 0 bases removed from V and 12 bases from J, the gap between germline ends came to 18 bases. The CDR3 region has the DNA TGTGCCAGCAGCCAAGATCTTCCGGGGGATTCCGAACCCCTCCACTTT. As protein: CASSQDLPGDSEPLHF. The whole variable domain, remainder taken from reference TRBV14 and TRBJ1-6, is EAGVTQFPSHSVIEKGQTVTLRCDPISGHDNLYWYRRVMGKEIKFLLHFVKESKQDESGMPNNRFLAERTGGTYSTLKVQPAELEDSGVYFCASSQDLPGDSEPLHFGNGTRLTVT.

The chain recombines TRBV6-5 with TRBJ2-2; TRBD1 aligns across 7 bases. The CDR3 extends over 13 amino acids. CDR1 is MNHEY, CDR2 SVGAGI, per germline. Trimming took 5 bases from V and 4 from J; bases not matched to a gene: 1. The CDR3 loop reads CASSTGATGELFF. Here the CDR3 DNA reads TGTGCCAGCAGTACAGGGGCCACCGGGGAGCTGTTTTTT.

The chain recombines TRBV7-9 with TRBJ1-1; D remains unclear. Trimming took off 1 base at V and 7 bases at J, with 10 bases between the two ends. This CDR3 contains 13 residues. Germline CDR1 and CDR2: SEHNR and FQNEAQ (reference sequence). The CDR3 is CASSLGGGYEAFF. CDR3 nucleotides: TGTGCCAGCAGCTTAGGGGGAGGGTATGAAGCTTTCTTT.

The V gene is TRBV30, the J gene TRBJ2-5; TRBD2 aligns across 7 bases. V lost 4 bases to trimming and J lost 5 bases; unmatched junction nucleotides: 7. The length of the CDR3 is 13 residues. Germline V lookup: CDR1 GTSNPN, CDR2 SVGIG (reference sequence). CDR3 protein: CAWTSGGGETQYF. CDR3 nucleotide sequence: TGTGCCTGGACTAGCGGAGGCGGGGAGACCCAGTACTTC.

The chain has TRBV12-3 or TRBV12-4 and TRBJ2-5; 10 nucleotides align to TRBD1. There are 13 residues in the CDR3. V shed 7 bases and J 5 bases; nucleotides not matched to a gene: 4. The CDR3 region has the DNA TGTGCCAGCATCGCGGACAGGGGGGAGACCCAGTACTTC. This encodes CASIADRGETQYF.

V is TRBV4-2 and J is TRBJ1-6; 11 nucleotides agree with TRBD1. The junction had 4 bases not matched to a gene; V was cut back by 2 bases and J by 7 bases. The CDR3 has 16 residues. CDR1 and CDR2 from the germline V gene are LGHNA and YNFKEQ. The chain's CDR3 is CASSQTGTGGNSPLHF. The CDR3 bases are TGTGCCAGCAGCCAAACCGGGACAGGGGGAAATTCACCCCTCCACTTT.

The CDR3 DNA sequence: TGTGCCAGCAGCGTCGGTACCGGACTAGCGTACAATGAGCAGTTCTTC. Translating gives CASSVGTGLAYNEQFF. The chain couples TRBV9 to TRBJ2-1; 9 bases fit TRBD2. In germline, CDR1 is SGDLS, CDR2 YYNGEE. J lost 4 bases, V lost 2 bases, and 7 bases had no gene match. CDR3 length: 16 amino acids.

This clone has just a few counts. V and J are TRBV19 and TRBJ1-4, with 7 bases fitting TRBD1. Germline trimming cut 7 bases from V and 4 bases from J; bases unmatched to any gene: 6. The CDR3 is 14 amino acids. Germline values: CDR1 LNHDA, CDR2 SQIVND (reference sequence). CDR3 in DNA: TGTGCCAGTAAGACAGGGAGGGATAATGAAAAACTGTTTTTT. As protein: CASKTGRDNEKLFF.

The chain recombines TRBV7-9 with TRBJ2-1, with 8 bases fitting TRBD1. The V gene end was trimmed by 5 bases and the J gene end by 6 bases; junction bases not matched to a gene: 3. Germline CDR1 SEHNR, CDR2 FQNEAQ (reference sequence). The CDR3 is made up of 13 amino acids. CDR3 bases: TGTGCCAGCAGCGGACAGGGCGGCAATGAGCAGTTCTTC. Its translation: CASSGQGGNEQFF.

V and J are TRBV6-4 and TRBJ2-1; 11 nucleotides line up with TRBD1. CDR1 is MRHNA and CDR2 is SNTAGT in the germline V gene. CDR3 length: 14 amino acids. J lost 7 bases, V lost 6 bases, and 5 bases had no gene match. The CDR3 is CASSPGQGGNEQFF. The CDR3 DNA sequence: TGTGCCAGCAGCCCGGGACAGGGGGGGAATGAGCAGTTCTTC.

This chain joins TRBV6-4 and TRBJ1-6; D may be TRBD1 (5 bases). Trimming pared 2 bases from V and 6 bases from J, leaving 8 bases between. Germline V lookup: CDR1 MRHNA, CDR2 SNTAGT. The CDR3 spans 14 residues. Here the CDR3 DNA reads TGTGCCAGCAGTGACGGAGGGGTTAATTCACCCCTCCACTTT. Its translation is CASSDGGVNSPLHF.

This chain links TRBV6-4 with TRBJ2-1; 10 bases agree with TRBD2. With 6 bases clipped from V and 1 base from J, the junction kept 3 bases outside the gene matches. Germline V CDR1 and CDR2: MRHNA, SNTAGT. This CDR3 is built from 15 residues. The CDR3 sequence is CASRAGGPSYNEQFF. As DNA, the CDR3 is TGTGCCAGCAGAGCGGGAGGGCCTTCCTACAATGAGCAGTTCTTC.

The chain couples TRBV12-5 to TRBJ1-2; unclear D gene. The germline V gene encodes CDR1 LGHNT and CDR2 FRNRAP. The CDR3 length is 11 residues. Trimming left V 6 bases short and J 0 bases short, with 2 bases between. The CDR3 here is CASGANYGYTF. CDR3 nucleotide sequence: TGTGCTAGTGGGGCTAACTATGGCTACACCTTC.

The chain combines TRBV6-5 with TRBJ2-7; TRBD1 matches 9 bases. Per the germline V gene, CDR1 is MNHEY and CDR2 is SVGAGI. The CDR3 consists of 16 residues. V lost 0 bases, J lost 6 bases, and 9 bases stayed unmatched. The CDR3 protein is CASSYSKVTGGSEQYF. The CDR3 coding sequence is TGTGCCAGCAGTTACTCGAAGGTGACAGGGGGATCCGAGCAGTACTTC.

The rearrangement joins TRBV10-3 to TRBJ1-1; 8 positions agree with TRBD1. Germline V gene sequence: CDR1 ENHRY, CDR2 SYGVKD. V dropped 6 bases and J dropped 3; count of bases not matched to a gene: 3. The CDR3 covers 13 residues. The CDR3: CAISTQGDTEAFF. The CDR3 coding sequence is TGTGCCATCAGCACACAGGGGGACACTGAAGCTTTCTTT.

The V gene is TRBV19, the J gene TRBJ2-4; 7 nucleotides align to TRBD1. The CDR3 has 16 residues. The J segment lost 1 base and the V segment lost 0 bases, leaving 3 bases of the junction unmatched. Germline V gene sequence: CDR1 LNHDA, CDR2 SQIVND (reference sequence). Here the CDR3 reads CASSIETGRAKNIQYF. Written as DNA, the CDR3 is TGTGCCAGTAGTATAGAGACAGGGCGGGCCAAAAACATTCAGTACTTC.

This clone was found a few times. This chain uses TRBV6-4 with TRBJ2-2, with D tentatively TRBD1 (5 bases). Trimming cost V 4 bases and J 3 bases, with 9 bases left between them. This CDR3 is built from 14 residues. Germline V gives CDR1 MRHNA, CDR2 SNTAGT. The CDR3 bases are TGTGCCAGCAGTGCAGGGTCGGACACCGGGGAGCTGTTTTTT. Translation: CASSAGSDTGELFF.

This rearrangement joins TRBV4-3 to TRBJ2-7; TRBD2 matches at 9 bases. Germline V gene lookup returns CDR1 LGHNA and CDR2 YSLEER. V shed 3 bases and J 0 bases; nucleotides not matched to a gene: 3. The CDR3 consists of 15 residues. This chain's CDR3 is CASSHLAGSSYEQYF. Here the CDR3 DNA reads TGCGCCAGCAGCCACCTAGCGGGAAGCTCCTACGAGCAGTACTTC.

The DNA for the CDR3 is TGCGCCAGCAGCTTGGCCTACTCCGAGCAGTTCTTC. Amino acid sequence: CASSLAYSEQFF. V and J are TRBV5-1 and TRBJ2-1; D not certain. This CDR3 contains 12 residues. V shed 0 bases and J shed 10 bases, with 8 bases lying between them. CDR1 SGHRS and CDR2 YFSETQ come from the germline V gene.

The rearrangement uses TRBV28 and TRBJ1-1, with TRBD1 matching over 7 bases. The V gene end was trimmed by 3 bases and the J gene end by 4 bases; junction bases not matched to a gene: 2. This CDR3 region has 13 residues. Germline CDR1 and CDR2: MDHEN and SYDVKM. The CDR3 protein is CASSLTGPTEAFF. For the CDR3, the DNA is TGTGCCAGCAGTTTGACAGGGCCCACTGAAGCTTTCTTT.

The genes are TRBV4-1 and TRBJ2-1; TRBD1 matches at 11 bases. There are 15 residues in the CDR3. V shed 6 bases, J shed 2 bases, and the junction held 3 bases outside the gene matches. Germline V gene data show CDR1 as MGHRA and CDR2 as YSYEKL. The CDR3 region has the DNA TGCGCCAGCAGTCGGACAGGGGGCCCCTACAATGAGCAGTTCTTC. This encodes CASSRTGGPYNEQFF.

In DNA, the CDR3 is TGTGCCAGCAGCTTACCGGGGAGCTCCTACAATGAGCAGTTCTTC. Protein: CASSLPGSSYNEQFF. This chain links TRBV13 with TRBJ2-1, with D possibly TRBD2 on 5 matching bases. Between the trimmed V and J ends, which lost 2 bases and 0 bases, there was a span of 8 bases. CDR3 length: 15 residues. The germline V gene encodes CDR1 PRHDT and CDR2 FYEKMQ (reference sequence).